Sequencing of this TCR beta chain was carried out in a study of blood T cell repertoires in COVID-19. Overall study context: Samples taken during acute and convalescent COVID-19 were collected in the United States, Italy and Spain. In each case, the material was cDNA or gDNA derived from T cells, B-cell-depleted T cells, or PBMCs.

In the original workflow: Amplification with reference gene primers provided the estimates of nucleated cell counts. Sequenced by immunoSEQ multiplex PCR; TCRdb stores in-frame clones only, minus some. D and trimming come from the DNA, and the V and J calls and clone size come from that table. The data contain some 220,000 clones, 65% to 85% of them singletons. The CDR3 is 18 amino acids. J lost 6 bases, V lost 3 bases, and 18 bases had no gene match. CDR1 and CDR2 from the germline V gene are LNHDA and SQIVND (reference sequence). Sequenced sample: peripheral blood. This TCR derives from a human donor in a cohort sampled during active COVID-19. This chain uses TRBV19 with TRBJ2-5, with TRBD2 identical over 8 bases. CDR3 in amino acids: CASSIRGQGSGAWKTQYF. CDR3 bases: TGTGCCAGTAGTATCCGAGGTCAGGGTAGCGGGGCTTGGAAGACCCAGTACTTC.